The 13 T cell receptor beta chains below were found in one sample sequenced in a study of shared clonotypes between healthy human individuals (dated by TCRdb to 2018 to 2020). The library was generated by the immunoSEQ multiplex PCR assay. TCRdb took this table from immuneACCESS and kept in-frame rearrangements with V and J called. Such tables lack part of the clones; where checked against another copy, unresolved V genes explain under half of the gap, and the rest is unexplained. In all, the sample holds about 1.1 million clones, and approximately 75% of those were seen once. The ten largest clonotypes hold 0.89% of the sample. Sequencing was done on a sample of memory CD4+ T cells from PBMCs. The intended sense of this specimen's cell subset or site label: CD45RA-negative fraction. Every receptor here comes from a man aged 18 to 30 in good health. Some clones in this sample may be carry-over from other donors' samples.

This chain uses TRBV29-1 with TRBJ2-2, with a weak D call TRBD1 (5 bases). Per germline, CDR1 SQVTM and CDR2 ANQGSEA. V was shortened by 4 bases and J by 6 bases, with 12 bases between the two germline ends. The CDR3 length is 13 residues. Here the CDR3 reads CSVVSQGAGELFF. The CDR3 nucleotides read TGCAGCGTTGTTAGTCAGGGCGCCGGGGAGCTGTTTTTT.

The CDR3, as DNA: TGTGCCAGCAGCGTAGTCCGGACAGGGGGCATTGAGACCCAGTACTTC. Protein product: CASSVVRTGGIETQYF. This chain joins TRBV9 and TRBJ2-5; TRBD1 agrees at 11 bases. The V gene end was trimmed by 0 bases and the J gene end by 5 bases; junction bases not matched to a gene: 6. Germline V gene data show CDR1 as SGDLS and CDR2 as YYNGEE. The CDR3 is 16 amino acids. The full variable domain, its missing parts supplied by reference TRBV9 and TRBJ2-5, is DSGVTQTPKHLITATGQRVTLRCSPRSGDLSVYWYQQSLDQGLQFLIQYYNGEERAKGNILERFSAQQFPDLHSELNLSSLELGDSALYFCASSVVRTGGIETQYFGPGTRLLVL.

The chain combines TRBV6-6 with TRBJ2-1, with D possibly TRBD1 on 5 matching bases. The germline CDR1 and CDR2 sequences are MNHNY and SVGAGI (reference sequence). This CDR3 contains 16 residues. The ends were cut back, 0 bases at V and 7 bases at J, with 16 bases in the middle. The CDR3 reads CASSYSVGDRGNEQFF. DNA of the CDR3: TGTGCCAGCAGTTACTCGGTTGGGGATAGGGGTAATGAGCAGTTCTTC.

J is TRBJ2-4 and V is TRBV5-4; 7 positions match TRBD1. Trimming at V came to 2 bases and at J to 4 bases, leaving 6 bases not matched to a gene. From germline, CDR1 is SGHNT and CDR2 YYREEE (reference sequence). This CDR3 has 15 amino acids. DNA of the CDR3: TGTGCCAGCAGCTTCAGGGGGAGTGGGAAAAACATTCAGTACTTC. Translation: CASSFRGSGKNIQYF.

The V call is TRBV5-1, the J call TRBJ2-7, with D perhaps matching TRBD2 (6 bases). The CDR3 spans 13 residues. Germline V CDR1 and CDR2: SGHRS, YFSETQ. V lost 0 bases and J lost 7, with 11 bases in between. In DNA, the CDR3 is TGCGCCAGCAGCTTGGCGGGGCTAGCGGAGCAGTACTTC. Amino acids: CASSLAGLAEQYF.

The chain uses TRBV4-2 and TRBJ2-2; 9 nucleotides match TRBD1. The CDR3 runs to 18 residues. Germline assignment: CDR1 LGHNA and CDR2 YNFKEQ. V shed 4 bases, J shed 1 base, and the junction held 10 bases outside the gene matches. The CDR3 region is CASSLRPTGQGNTGELFF. The CDR3, as DNA: TGTGCCAGCAGCCTCCGACCCACGGGACAGGGGAACACCGGGGAGCTGTTTTTT.

The chain carries TRBV10-1 and TRBJ2-3, with D hard to call. The CDR3 has 14 residues. Germline V gene lookup returns CDR1 WNHNN and CDR2 SYGVQD (reference sequence). V lost 7 bases to trimming and J lost 1 base, with 12 bases between them. CDR3 in DNA: TGCGCCAGCACCCCAACTCTTGGCACAGATACGCAGTATTTT. Translated: CASTPTLGTDTQYF.

This clone has a handful of counts. The rearrangement uses TRBV5-5 and TRBJ1-2; D may be TRBD1 (5 bases). The V end was cut by 0 bases, the J end by 8 bases, with 14 bases between. The CDR3 consists of 14 residues. Germline V gene lookup returns CDR1 SGHKS and CDR2 YYEKEE (reference sequence). For the CDR3, the DNA is TGTGCCAGCAGCTTGGCCAGGGTGGGATTCGGCTACACCTTC. Translation gives CASSLARVGFGYTF.

The chain links TRBV6-5 to TRBJ1-5; unclear D gene. There are 15 residues in the CDR3. Germline assignment: CDR1 MNHEY and CDR2 SVGAGI. V was cut by 4 bases and J by 7 bases, with 17 bases left in between. The CDR3 reads CASSSGGLSLQPQHF. CDR3 DNA sequence: TGTGCCAGCAGTTCTGGCGGTTTATCTCTCCAGCCCCAGCATTTT.

The rearrangement links TRBV6-9 to TRBJ2-5; 8 bases line up with TRBD1. The CDR3 is 16 amino acids. Germline loops: CDR1 MNHGY, CDR2 SVAAGI. Trimming removed 6 bases from V and 4 bases from J; junction bases left unmatched: 13. The CDR3, as DNA: TGTGCCAGCAGACCCCAGGACAGGGTGAAAGGAGAGACCCAGTACTTC. It specifies CASRPQDRVKGETQYF.

The rearrangement links TRBV6-5 to TRBJ2-5; possibly TRBD2 for D (7 bases). Looked up from germline, CDR1 is MNHEY and CDR2 is SVGAGI. The CDR3 has 14 amino acids. V lost 5 bases and J lost 1, with 11 bases in between. The DNA for the CDR3 is TGTGCCAGCAGTGGCGGGGGCCCCCAAGAGACCCAGTACTTC. It yields the protein CASSGGGPQETQYF.

The J gene is TRBJ2-7, the V gene TRBV7-2, with 8 bases fitting TRBD2. The V gene's germline CDR1 is SGHTA and CDR2 FQGNSA. V dropped 1 base and J dropped 3; count of bases not matched to a gene: 5. This CDR3 has 15 amino acids. Here the CDR3 DNA reads TGTGCCAGCAGCTTAGAGGAGCGGGAGAGCTACGAGCAGTACTTC. Translation gives CASSLEERESYEQYF.

The V and J genes are TRBV29-1 and TRBJ2-7, with D tentatively TRBD1 (5 bases). The CDR3 totals 12 residues. Trimming pared 4 bases from V and 0 bases from J, leaving 7 bases between. Germline loops: CDR1 SQVTM, CDR2 ANQGSEA. The CDR3 loop is CSVVTDSYEQYF. The CDR3 bases are TGCAGCGTTGTGACAGACTCCTACGAGCAGTACTTC.